What follows are 24 T cell receptor beta chains derived from one specimen sequenced in a study of blood T cell repertoires in COVID-19. Profiled with immunoSEQ multiplex PCR; TCRdb holds only in-frame clones, not every one. The sample has some 370,000 clones, 80% to 85% seen once. The sample was PBMCs or T cells enriched from blood (not recorded which). The source is a woman aged 50 to 60 who had recovered from COVID-19.

The chain joins TRBV11-3 to TRBJ1-3; a weak D match, TRBD1 (5 bases). The germline CDR1 and CDR2 sequences are SGHNT and YENEEA. CDR3 length: 15 residues. The V and J ends lost 1 base and 2 bases respectively, with 9 bases between them. The CDR3 DNA follows: TGTGCCAGCAGCTTAGTCGGGACTGCTGGAAACACCATATATTTT. Translating it yields CASSLVGTAGNTIYF.

The chain uses TRBV11-2 and TRBJ1-1; 9 bases map to TRBD1. The length of the CDR3 is 15 residues. Germline lookup yields CDR1 SGHAT and CDR2 FQNNGV. The V and J ends lost 5 bases and 3 bases, in that order; junction bases with no gene match: 7. The CDR3 protein is CASSRGQGFDTEAFF. CDR3 bases: TGTGCCAGCAGCCGGGGACAGGGATTTGACACTGAAGCTTTCTTT.

The J gene is TRBJ2-1, the V gene TRBV11-3; 13 bases align to TRBD2. V dropped 2 bases and J dropped 14; count of bases not matched to a gene: 3. Germline loops: CDR1 SGHNT, CDR2 YENEEA. CDR3 size: 13 residues. CDR3: CASSLKTSGGKFF. In DNA, the CDR3 is TGTGCCAGCAGCTTAAAGACTAGCGGGGGGAAGTTCTTC. The full variable domain, its missing parts supplied by reference TRBV11-3 and TRBJ2-1, is EAGVVQSPRYKIIEKKQPVAFWCNPISGHNTLYWYLQNLGQGPELLIRYENEEAVDDSQLPKDRFSAERLKGVDSTLKIQPAELGDSAVYLCASSLKTSGGKFFGPGTRLTVL.

The rearrangement links TRBV27 to TRBJ2-7, with a tentative D call TRBD1 (6 bases). The CDR3 consists of 12 residues. Germline lookup yields CDR1 MNHEY and CDR2 SMNVEV (reference sequence). V lost 6 bases and J lost 2, with 8 bases in between. CDR3 DNA: TGTGCCAGCAGGGGACAACCCTACGAGCAGTACTTC. It specifies CASRGQPYEQYF.

The gene calls are TRBV28 and TRBJ1-5; the D gene is possibly TRBD1 (5 bases). Germline values: CDR1 MDHEN, CDR2 SYDVKM. The CDR3 runs to 15 residues. Trimming pared 5 bases from V and 0 bases from J, leaving 11 bases between. CDR3: CASSASGSSNQPQHF. The CDR3 coding sequence is TGTGCCAGCAGTGCCTCAGGGTCTAGCAATCAGCCCCAGCATTTT.

This clone was observed a few times. The chain combines TRBV12-3 or TRBV12-4 with TRBJ1-3; D is perhaps TRBD1 (6 bases). CDR3 length equals 13 residues. Trimming took off 8 bases at V and 8 bases at J, with 16 bases between the two ends. This CDR3 is CASQAGGADTIYF. The CDR3 nucleotides are TGTGCCAGCCAGGCGGGGGGCGCGGACACCATATATTTT.

This chain joins TRBV7-9 and TRBJ2-1, with 14 positions matching TRBD2. This CDR3 region has 17 residues. The junction had 6 bases not matched to a gene; V was cut back by 5 bases and J by 3 bases. In germline, CDR1 is SEHNR, CDR2 FQNEAQ (reference sequence). CDR3 nucleotide sequence: TGTGCCAGCAGCCCCGGGACTAGCGGGAGTATCTACAATGAGCAGTTCTTC. This encodes CASSPGTSGSIYNEQFF.

This chain links TRBV7-2 with TRBJ1-2, with 7 bases that match TRBD1. The CDR3 loop spans 15 amino acids. The trim removed 2 bases at V and 3 bases at J, leaving 6 bases unmatched. Germline V CDR1 and CDR2: SGHTA, FQGNSA. The CDR3 sequence: CASSLMGRGDYGYTF. CDR3 in DNA: TGTGCCAGCAGCTTAATGGGCAGGGGGGACTATGGCTACACCTTC. Variable domain in full (rest from reference TRBV7-2 and TRBJ1-2): GAGVSQSPSNKVTEKGKDVELRCDPISGHTALYWYRQSLGQGLEFLIYFQGNSAPDKSGLPSDRFSAERTGGSVSTLTIQRTQQEDSAVYLCASSLMGRGDYGYTFGSGTRLTVV.

This chain uses TRBV10-3 with TRBJ1-6, with 8 bases lining up with TRBD1. V lost 0 bases, J lost 9 bases, and 10 bases stayed unmatched. The CDR3 covers 17 residues. Germline V gene sequence: CDR1 ENHRY, CDR2 SYGVKD. The CDR3 sequence is CAISESISQGAASPLHF. Here the CDR3 DNA reads TGTGCCATCAGTGAGTCGATTTCTCAGGGGGCGGCTTCACCCCTCCACTTT.

This chain links TRBV11-2 with TRBJ2-7; TRBD1 aligns across 7 bases. Germline-derived CDR1 and CDR2 are SGHAT and FQNNGV. V was pared by 1 base and J by 3 bases, with 3 bases of the junction left unmatched. The length of the CDR3 is 14 residues. CDR3 protein: CASSLAGGYYEQYF. CDR3 coding DNA: TGTGCCAGCAGCTTAGCAGGGGGTTACTACGAGCAGTACTTC.

J is TRBJ2-5 and V is TRBV11-2, with TRBD2 identical over 11 bases. V trimming: 5 bases; J trimming: 3 bases; junction bases outside the gene matches: 5. The CDR3 contains 15 residues. Germline values: CDR1 SGHAT, CDR2 FQNNGV. CDR3 nucleotide sequence: TGTGCCAGCAGCCCTGGGACTAGCGGTAAAGAGACCCAGTACTTC. Encoded protein: CASSPGTSGKETQYF.

The gene calls are TRBV27 and TRBJ1-2; D might be TRBD1 (6 bases). CDR1 is MNHEY and CDR2 is SMNVEV in the germline V gene (reference sequence). The V end lost 3 bases, the J end lost 4 bases, and 15 bases lay between the germline ends. The CDR3 covers 15 residues. CDR3: CASSFHTLGGYGYTF. The CDR3 DNA reads TGTGCCAGCAGTTTCCATACCCTAGGGGGCTATGGCTACACCTTC.

The chain uses TRBV7-3 and TRBJ2-1; D possibly corresponds to TRBD2 (6 bases). The V end was cut by 5 bases, the J end by 5 bases, with 16 bases between. CDR3 length: 15 amino acids. Germline V gene data show CDR1 as SGHTA and CDR2 as FQGTGA. The CDR3 DNA reads as TGTGCCAGCAGCCCCCAAGCGGGCAATAACAATGAGCAGTTCTTC. This sequence encodes CASSPQAGNNNEQFF. Based on the CDR3 plus reference TRBV7-3 and TRBJ2-1, the full variable domain is GAGVSQTPSNKVTEKGKYVELRCDPISGHTALYWYRQSLGQGPEFLIYFQGTGAADDSGLPNDRFFAVRPEGSVSTLKIQRTERGDSAVYLCASSPQAGNNNEQFFGPGTRLTVL.

The V and J genes are TRBV25-1 and TRBJ1-4; a possible D gene is TRBD1 (5 bases). Deletions cut 1 base from V and 0 bases from J, with 12 bases between. This CDR3 has 17 residues. The germline V gene encodes CDR1 MGHDK and CDR2 SYGVNS. CDR3 loop: CASSEFQGTATNEKLFF. The CDR3 region has the DNA TGTGCCAGCAGTGAATTTCAGGGAACTGCAACTAATGAAAAACTGTTTTTT.

The sample holds a few counts of this clone. The junction shows a germline mismatch at one end, possibly a read error. The chain joins TRBV2 to TRBJ1-6, with D possibly matching TRBD1 (5 bases). CDR1 and CDR2 from the germline V gene are SNHLY and FYNNEI. The CDR3 consists of 14 residues. The CDR3 is CASREDSDNSPLHF. CDR3 nucleotide sequence: TGTGCCAGCAGGGAAGACAGTGATAATTCACCCCTCCACTTT.

The chain has TRBV19 and TRBJ1-2; no definite D call. Looked up from germline, CDR1 is LNHDA and CDR2 is SQIVND (reference sequence). V gave up 5 bases and J gave up 4 bases, with 5 bases separating them. This CDR3 has 11 residues. CDR3 region: CASSSSYGYTF. CDR3 nucleotide sequence: TGTGCCAGTAGTTCGAGCTATGGCTACACCTTC.

This clone was seen a few times. The chain couples TRBV27 to TRBJ2-1; 7 bases are a match to TRBD2. The CDR3 loop spans 15 amino acids. V trimming: 6 bases; J trimming: 4 bases; junction bases outside the gene matches: 9. Germline CDR1 is MNHEY and CDR2 is SMNVEV (reference sequence). The CDR3 reads CASSMPGLPYNEQFF. CDR3 DNA: TGTGCCAGCAGCATGCCGGGACTACCATACAATGAGCAGTTCTTC.

The rearrangement joins TRBV13 to TRBJ2-3; D gene ambiguous. The CDR3 covers 12 residues. Germline V gene sequence: CDR1 PRHDT, CDR2 FYEKMQ (reference sequence). V was clipped by 0 bases and J by 5 bases, with 3 bases between them. This chain's CDR3 is CASSLGGDTQYF. CDR3 DNA: TGTGCCAGCAGCTTAGGCGGAGATACGCAGTATTTT.

V usage is TRBV7-7 and J usage is TRBJ2-1; TRBD2 is a possible D gene (6 bases). Germline assignment: CDR1 SSHAT and CDR2 FNYEAQ (reference sequence). The CDR3 is made up of 18 amino acids. The germline V and J ends were trimmed by 0 bases and 4 bases, with 19 bases remaining between them. CDR3 sequence (DNA): TGTGCCAGCAGCTTAGCGCCGGCGGGATCGTTGGTTTACAATGAGCAGTTCTTC. Amino acid sequence: CASSLAPAGSLVYNEQFF. Drawing the rest from reference TRBV7-7 and TRBJ2-1, the complete variable domain is GAGVSQSPRYKVTKRGQDVTLRCDPISSHATLYWYQQALGQGPEFLTYFNYEAQPDKSGLPSDRFSAERPEGSISTLTIQRTEQRDSAMYRCASSLAPAGSLVYNEQFFGPGTRLTVL.

The chain is built from TRBV7-9 and TRBJ2-1; 7 bases agree with TRBD1. CDR1 and CDR2 (germline): SEHNR, FQNEAQ (reference sequence). J lost 7 bases, V lost 5 bases, and 8 bases had no gene match. CDR3 length equals 14 residues. CDR3 amino acids: CASSVGTEKNEQFF. The DNA of the CDR3 is TGTGCCAGCAGCGTTGGGACAGAAAAAAATGAGCAGTTCTTC.

The chain uses TRBV12-3 or TRBV12-4 and TRBJ2-3; D not resolved. The CDR3 consists of 12 residues. Trimming took 3 bases from V and 2 from J, leaving 3 bases between them. The CDR3 DNA is TGTGCCAGCAGTTTCCTCACAGATACGCAGTATTTT. This sequence encodes CASSFLTDTQYF.

V usage is TRBV29-1 and J usage is TRBJ1-4; D ambiguous. Per the germline V gene, CDR1 is SQVTM and CDR2 is ANQGSEA. Trimming shortened V by 7 bases and J by 4 bases, and 7 bases separated the two germline ends. CDR3 length equals 11 residues. CDR3 amino acids: CSARVNEKLFF. CDR3 coding DNA: TGCAGCGCGCGGGTTAATGAAAAACTGTTTTTT.

The chain is built from TRBV18 and TRBJ2-1, with D perhaps TRBD1 (6 bases). Germline V gene lookup returns CDR1 KGHSH and CDR2 LQKENI. The ends were cut back, 0 bases at V and 6 bases at J, with 12 bases in the middle. The CDR3 runs 15 residues. CDR3 in DNA: TGTGCCAGCTCACCACCGGCCAGGGGACCCAATGAGCAGTTCTTC. It specifies CASSPPARGPNEQFF.

V is TRBV18 and J is TRBJ2-7, with D perhaps TRBD2 (5 bases). V lost 0 bases to trimming and J lost 4 bases, with 7 bases between them. Germline values: CDR1 KGHSH, CDR2 LQKENI. CDR3 length: 13 amino acids. The CDR3 spells CASSPPPGYEQYF. CDR3 sequence (DNA): TGTGCCAGCTCACCACCCCCGGGGTACGAGCAGTACTTC.